This TCR beta chain derives from a study of human T cells and chemical hapten exposure. This clonotype was counted between two and nine times. Its specificity is unknown. TCRdb reprocessed the RACE reads via MiXCR and lists one record per CDR3 protein. The table lists about 57,000 distinct CDR3 sequences, about 9.6% of them singletons. Study-wide findings and caveats: The formation of large CDR3 similarity clusters by expanded TCRs significantly exceeded that of controls.

Noted time point: patch test 1, 2 weeks after DPC sensitization. Treatment denoted: therapeutic diphenylcyclopropenone sensitization with weekly scalp DPC. CDR1 is KGHSH, CDR2 LQKENI, per germline. The CDR3 has 14 residues. Between the trimmed V and J ends, which lost 6 bases and 2 bases, there was a span of 11 bases. The sample consisted of whole blood, taken in connection with sensitization to the hapten diphenylcyclopropenone (DPC). This sequence was found in a woman in her forties with alopecia areata. Some clones in this sample may be carry-over from other donors' samples. The V and J genes are TRBV18 and TRBJ1-5; weak D call: TRBD1 (5 bases). Here the CDR3 DNA reads TGTGCCAGCTCGCGGGGAGGGGGCAATCAGCCCCAGCATTTT. This translates into CASSRGGGNQPQHF.